The 17 T cell receptor beta chains presented below share a single source sample, sequenced in a study of PD-L1 blockade in urothelial cancer. Noted time point: pretreatment peripheral blood. The repertoire was sequenced with immunoSEQ multiplex PCR; TCRdb's copy has only in-frame clones and lacks some. The sample carries 98,000 or so clones, roughly 89% recorded once. Specimen: PBMCs, collected around atezolizumab (anti-PD-L1) treatment. These receptors were taken from a man aged 55 to 69 with urothelial cancer.

The chain is built from TRBV10-3 and TRBJ2-7; maybe TRBD1 (6 bases). CDR1 and CDR2 (germline): ENHRY, SYGVKD. V was pared by 6 bases and J by 0 bases, with 6 bases between. The CDR3 consists of 12 residues. This CDR3 is CAIRQGSYEQYF. The DNA of the CDR3 is TGTGCCATCAGACAGGGCTCCTACGAGCAGTACTTC.

J is TRBJ2-4 and V is TRBV7-2; the D gene is possibly TRBD2 (6 bases). V lost 1 base and J 1 base, leaving 8 bases between the germline ends. The CDR3 length is 15 residues. Germline-derived CDR1 and CDR2 are SGHTA and FQGNSA. CDR3: CASSLELAAKNIQYF. The CDR3 region has the DNA TGTGCCAGCAGCTTAGAGCTAGCGGCCAAAAACATTCAGTACTTC.

The chain has TRBV9 and TRBJ2-1; tentative D call: TRBD1 (8 bases). The length of the CDR3 is 16 residues. V was cut by 3 bases and J by 2 bases, with 15 bases left in between. In germline, CDR1 is SGDLS, CDR2 YYNGEE. The CDR3 here is CASSATGGATYNEQFF. The CDR3 DNA follows: TGTGCCAGCAGCGCCACAGGGGGGGCCACCTACAATGAGCAGTTCTTC.

A word on this clone: At one of its ends the junction is not consistent with the germline gene, which may arise from a read error. The chain employs TRBV19 and TRBJ1-2; possibly TRBD1 for D (6 bases). Germline V gene data show CDR1 as LNHDA and CDR2 as SQIVND (reference sequence). This CDR3 is 13 amino acids long. As DNA, the CDR3 is TGTGCCAGCTTTGGGGGGGGCCACTATGGCCACACCTTC. Encoded protein: CASFGGGHYGHTF. Supplemented by reference TRBV19 and TRBJ1-2, the full variable domain reads DGGITQSPKYLFRKEGQNVTLSCEQNLNHDAMYWYRQDPGQGLRLIYYSQIVNDFQKGDIAEGYSVSREKKESFPLTVTSAQKNPTAFYLCASFGGGHYGHTFGSGTRLTVV.

This clone was counted between two and nine times. The identical CDR3 is also encoded by other nucleotide sequences in the sample. The chain links TRBV29-1 to TRBJ1-1; D is perhaps TRBD1 (6 bases). V was clipped by 0 bases and J by 4 bases, with 6 bases between them. This CDR3 comprises 12 residues. Germline CDR1 SQVTM, CDR2 ANQGSEA. CDR3 in amino acids: CSVEEGATEAFF. CDR3 bases: TGCAGCGTTGAAGAGGGGGCCACTGAAGCTTTCTTT.

This clone appeared once. The V gene is TRBV6-5, the J gene TRBJ2-7; 12 positions agree with TRBD1. The CDR3 contains 14 residues. The V segment lost 8 bases and the J segment 5 bases; nucleotides outside the gene matches: 7. CDR1 and CDR2 (germline): MNHEY, SVGAGI. CDR3 residues: CASRDRGLSHEQYF. CDR3 sequence (DNA): TGTGCCAGCCGGGACAGGGGGCTGTCCCACGAGCAGTACTTC.

This rearrangement joins TRBV5-1 to TRBJ2-7, with TRBD1 matching over 7 bases. There are 12 residues in the CDR3. The ends lost 7 bases at V and 2 bases at J; junction bases unmatched: 3. Germline CDR1 is SGHRS and CDR2 is YFSETQ. The CDR3 DNA sequence: TGCGCCAGCTCAGGACAGGCCTACGAGCAGTACTTC. It encodes CASSGQAYEQYF.

The CDR3 loop is CASSQDGLSGNTIYF. The CDR3 DNA reads as TGCGCCAGCAGCCAAGATGGCCTCTCTGGAAACACCATATATTTT. The chain couples TRBV4-3 to TRBJ1-3; D gene unclear. The length of the CDR3 is 15 residues. CDR1 and CDR2 from the germline V gene are LGHNA and YSLEER. V was trimmed by 0 bases and J by 0 bases, leaving 6 bases between them.

V usage is TRBV10-1 and J usage is TRBJ1-3; D call uncertain. V shed 0 bases and J shed 1 base, with 7 bases lying between them. Germline CDR1 reads WNHNN; CDR2 reads SYGVQD (reference sequence). There are 15 residues in the CDR3. Written as DNA, the CDR3 is TGCGCCAGCAGTGAGTCTTCCGGTTCTGGAAACACCATATATTTT. This encodes CASSESSGSGNTIYF.

This chain joins TRBV4-3 and TRBJ1-2; D call uncertain. CDR1 and CDR2 (germline): LGHNA, YSLEER. This CDR3 spans 14 amino acids. Trimming left V 1 base short and J 8 bases short, with 14 bases between. The CDR3, as DNA: TGCGCCAGCAGCCAAGGGGCAGGCTCTGCCGGCTACACCTTC. As protein: CASSQGAGSAGYTF.

The chain is built from TRBV19 and TRBJ2-3; 9 bases match TRBD2. The ends lost 3 bases at V and 1 base at J; junction bases unmatched: 5. Per the germline V gene, CDR1 is LNHDA and CDR2 is SQIVND (reference sequence). The length of the CDR3 is 16 residues. Here the CDR3 reads CASSIGWTSGTDTQYF. CDR3 nucleotides: TGTGCCAGTAGTATCGGTTGGACTAGCGGCACAGATACGCAGTATTTT.

The chain employs TRBV2 and TRBJ2-7; TRBD1 agrees at 7 bases. The CDR3 consists of 14 residues. V lost 6 bases to trimming and J lost 0 bases; unmatched junction nucleotides: 5. The germline V gene encodes CDR1 SNHLY and CDR2 FYNNEI. CDR3 amino acids: CASRETGPSYEQYF. The CDR3, as DNA: TGTGCCAGCAGAGAGACAGGGCCCTCCTACGAGCAGTACTTC. The entire variable domain, with the rest obtained from reference TRBV2 and TRBJ2-7, is as follows: EPEVTQTPSHQVTQMGQEVILRCVPISNHLYFYWYRQILGQKVEFLVSFYNNEISEKSEIFDDQFSVERPDGSNFTLKIRSTKLEDSAMYFCASRETGPSYEQYFGPGTRLTVT.

The chain links TRBV11-2 to TRBJ2-1; TRBD1 matches at 8 bases. V shed 1 base, J shed 6 bases, and the junction held 14 bases outside the gene matches. This CDR3 contains 18 residues. Germline CDR1 is SGHAT and CDR2 is FQNNGV. The CDR3 DNA is TGTGCCAGCAGCTTAGTCTGGGGACAGGTTAGAGGGGCCAATGAGCAGTTCTTC. This codes for CASSLVWGQVRGANEQFF.

This rearrangement joins TRBV7-2 to TRBJ2-1; 9 bases align to TRBD1. The CDR3 is made up of 17 amino acids. V was pared by 1 base and J by 4 bases, with 8 bases of the junction left unmatched. CDR1 is SGHTA and CDR2 is FQGNSA in the germline V gene. CDR3 DNA sequence: TGTGCCAGCAGCTTAGAACAGGGGGCGAATTTGTACAATGAGCAGTTCTTC. This translates into CASSLEQGANLYNEQFF.

The chain recombines TRBV5-1 with TRBJ2-5; 9 bases align to TRBD2. Germline V gene sequence: CDR1 SGHRS, CDR2 YFSETQ. This CDR3 contains 16 residues. The junction had 4 bases not matched to a gene; V was cut back by 0 bases and J by 1 base. CDR3: CASSLALAGFQETQYF. CDR3 bases: TGCGCCAGCAGCTTGGCACTAGCGGGTTTCCAAGAGACCCAGTACTTC.

The chain couples TRBV6-1 to TRBJ1-4, with D possibly matching TRBD1 (6 bases). Germline values: CDR1 MNHNS, CDR2 SASEGT. The CDR3 has 14 amino acids. V dropped 5 bases and J dropped 5 bases, with 12 bases sitting between them. CDR3 region: CASSNRAANEKLFF. The CDR3 DNA is TGTGCCAGCAGTAACAGGGCGGCAAATGAAAAACTGTTTTTT.

This clone was picked up one time. The chain employs TRBV7-7 and TRBJ2-3; 7 bases are shared with TRBD1. The germline CDR1 and CDR2 sequences are SSHAT and FNYEAQ (reference sequence). J gave up 3 bases and V 3 bases, and 0 bases lay outside the gene matches. The CDR3 has 13 amino acids. This chain's CDR3 is CASSLTGTDTQYF. The CDR3 nucleotides read TGTGCCAGCAGCTTGACAGGGACAGATACGCAGTATTTT.